A selection of T cell receptor beta chains follows, all from one sample in a study of blood T cell repertoires in COVID-19. Sequencing was performed with immunoSEQ multiplex PCR; in TCRdb, only in-frame clones are kept and a portion is missing. The sample holds 150,000 or so clones, roughly 90% seen once. The source material was peripheral blood. These receptors all come from a man between 50 and 59 years old with acute or convalescent COVID-19. CDR3s include the opening cysteine and the closing phenylalanine or tryptophan. Each record gives: J gene, V gene, D gene, clone size, CDR3 protein, CDR3 DNA. The D gene is left open where the match is weak. Not every row has a clone size; where given, it reads once, few, many or a size class.

j_call: TRBJ1-2; v_call: TRBV20-1; d_call: .; clone_size: .; cdr3_aa: CSATLNYGYTF; cdr3_nt: TGCAGTGCTACCCTTAACTATGGCTACACCTTC
j_call: TRBJ1-5; v_call: TRBV9; d_call: .; clone_size: .; cdr3_aa: CASSVVPGQPQHF; cdr3_nt: TGTGCCAGCAGCGTAGTCCCGGGACAGCCCCAGCATTTT
j_call: TRBJ2-5; v_call: TRBV3-1/TRBV3-2; d_call: TRBD2; clone_size: .; cdr3_aa: CASSQVAGEETQYF; cdr3_nt: TGTGCCAGCAGCCAAGTAGCGGGAGAAGAGACCCAGTACTTC
j_call: TRBJ2-1; v_call: TRBV11-2; d_call: .; clone_size: .; cdr3_aa: CASSSTRGNSEQFF; cdr3_nt: TGTGCCAGCAGCTCTACCCGGGGTAATAGTGAGCAGTTCTTC
j_call: TRBJ1-4; v_call: TRBV9; d_call: .; clone_size: once; cdr3_aa: CASSVSGHLGANEKLFF; cdr3_nt: TGTGCCAGCAGCGTCAGCGGGCACCTGGGGGCTAATGAAAAACTGTTTTTT
j_call: TRBJ2-5; v_call: TRBV19; d_call: TRBD2; clone_size: .; cdr3_aa: CASSKETGTRGQTQYF; cdr3_nt: TGTGCCAGTAGTAAGGAAACCGGGACTAGAGGCCAGACCCAGTACTTC
j_call: TRBJ2-1; v_call: TRBV5-1; d_call: TRBD2; clone_size: once; cdr3_aa: CASSLEASGWNEQFF; cdr3_nt: TGCGCCAGCAGCTTGGAGGCTAGCGGGTGGAATGAGCAGTTCTTC
j_call: TRBJ2-2; v_call: TRBV12-3/TRBV12-4; d_call: .; clone_size: .; cdr3_aa: CASTHTGELFF; cdr3_nt: TGTGCCAGCACTCACACCGGGGAGCTGTTTTTT
j_call: TRBJ1-3; v_call: TRBV11-3; d_call: .; clone_size: .; cdr3_aa: CASSLGVGNTIYF; cdr3_nt: TGTGCCAGCAGCTTAGGAGTTGGAAACACCATATATTTT
j_call: TRBJ1-1; v_call: TRBV7-2; d_call: TRBD1; clone_size: .; cdr3_aa: CASSRQGQGMAEAFF; cdr3_nt: TGTGCCAGCTCCCGCCAGGGACAGGGGATGGCTGAAGCTTTCTTT
j_call: TRBJ1-6; v_call: TRBV5-4; d_call: .; clone_size: .; cdr3_aa: CASSSLAGVNNSPLHF; cdr3_nt: TGTGCCAGCAGCTCCCTGGCAGGGGTCAATAATTCACCCCTCCACTTT
j_call: TRBJ1-1; v_call: TRBV2; d_call: TRBD1; clone_size: once; cdr3_aa: CASSVQGAEAFF; cdr3_nt: TGTGCCAGCAGTGTACAGGGGGCTGAAGCTTTCTTT
j_call: TRBJ2-7; v_call: TRBV28; d_call: TRBD1; clone_size: .; cdr3_aa: CASSKPSQGAYEQYF; cdr3_nt: TGTGCCAGCAGCAAACCCTCACAGGGGGCCTACGAGCAGTACTTC
j_call: TRBJ1-2; v_call: TRBV27; d_call: TRBD1; clone_size: .; cdr3_aa: CASSLSGTGGAYGYTF; cdr3_nt: TGTGCCAGCAGTTTATCAGGGACAGGGGGCGCGTATGGCTACACCTTC
j_call: TRBJ2-1; v_call: TRBV7-3; d_call: .; clone_size: once; cdr3_aa: CASSLAGSSYNEQFF; cdr3_nt: TGTGCCAGCAGCTTGGCGGGTAGCTCCTACAATGAGCAGTTCTTC
j_call: TRBJ2-4; v_call: TRBV21-1; d_call: .; clone_size: .; cdr3_aa: CASSRPGGAAKNIQYF; cdr3_nt: TGTGCCAGCAGCAGACCAGGGGGCGCGGCCAAAAACATTCAGTACTTC
j_call: TRBJ2-2; v_call: TRBV7-2; d_call: TRBD2; clone_size: once; cdr3_aa: CASSSGGLLLGTGELFF; cdr3_nt: TGTGCCAGCAGCTCGGGGGGGCTCCTACTAGGTACCGGGGAGCTGTTTTTT
j_call: TRBJ2-1; v_call: TRBV5-6; d_call: .; clone_size: .; cdr3_aa: CASSETAGPSSYNEQFF; cdr3_nt: TGTGCCAGCAGCGAAACCGCGGGACCCAGCTCCTACAATGAGCAGTTCTTC
j_call: TRBJ2-2; v_call: TRBV3-1/TRBV3-2; d_call: .; clone_size: .; cdr3_aa: CASSQDPGKLFF; cdr3_nt: TGTGCCAGCAGCCAAGACCCAGGGAAGCTGTTTTTT
j_call: TRBJ1-5; v_call: TRBV24-1; d_call: TRBD1; clone_size: .; cdr3_aa: CAASDGDRGGNQPQHF; cdr3_nt: TGTGCCGCCAGTGATGGGGACAGGGGGGGCAATCAGCCCCAGCATTTT
j_call: TRBJ1-5; v_call: TRBV6-1; d_call: .; clone_size: .; cdr3_aa: CASSDGGGRNQPQHF; cdr3_nt: TGTGCCAGCAGTGATGGGGGGGGTCGCAATCAGCCCCAGCATTTT
j_call: TRBJ1-2; v_call: TRBV28; d_call: .; clone_size: .; cdr3_aa: CASSPGVERGYTF; cdr3_nt: TGTGCCAGCAGTCCAGGGGTGGAGCGCGGCTACACCTTC
j_call: TRBJ2-3; v_call: TRBV28; d_call: .; clone_size: .; cdr3_aa: CASSSPDTQYF; cdr3_nt: TGTGCCAGCAGTTCTCCAGATACGCAGTATTTT
j_call: TRBJ1-2; v_call: TRBV6-6; d_call: .; clone_size: .; cdr3_aa: CASSYDRGINYGYTF; cdr3_nt: TGTGCCAGCAGTTACGATAGGGGGATAAACTATGGCTACACCTTC
j_call: TRBJ2-2; v_call: TRBV4-1; d_call: .; clone_size: .; cdr3_aa: CASSQLAMNTGELFF; cdr3_nt: TGCGCCAGCAGCCAACTAGCGATGAACACCGGGGAGCTGTTTTTT
j_call: TRBJ2-3; v_call: TRBV2; d_call: .; clone_size: .; cdr3_aa: CASRRGSTDTQYF; cdr3_nt: TGTGCCAGCAGGCGGGGATCCACAGATACGCAGTATTTT
j_call: TRBJ1-2; v_call: TRBV6-5; d_call: .; clone_size: .; cdr3_aa: CASSPTGRANYGYTF; cdr3_nt: TGTGCCAGCAGTCCGACAGGTCGGGCTAACTATGGCTACACCTTC
j_call: TRBJ2-3; v_call: TRBV13; d_call: TRBD2; clone_size: .; cdr3_aa: CASSLGSPGLATSTDTQYF; cdr3_nt: TGTGCCAGCAGCTTAGGGTCCCCGGGACTAGCGACTAGCACAGATACGCAGTATTTT
j_call: TRBJ2-3; v_call: TRBV7-2; d_call: .; clone_size: .; cdr3_aa: CASSLYSDTQYF; cdr3_nt: TGTGCCAGCAGCTTATACTCAGATACGCAGTATTTT
j_call: TRBJ1-2; v_call: TRBV5-4; d_call: .; clone_size: once; cdr3_aa: CASSLETAGLGYTF; cdr3_nt: TGTGCCAGCAGCTTGGAAACAGCAGGTCTTGGCTACACCTTC
j_call: TRBJ1-1; v_call: TRBV9; d_call: TRBD1; clone_size: .; cdr3_aa: CASSVEAGGATEAFF; cdr3_nt: TGTGCCAGCAGCGTAGAGGCAGGGGGAGCCACTGAAGCTTTCTTT
j_call: TRBJ2-2; v_call: TRBV7-9; d_call: .; clone_size: .; cdr3_aa: CASSPVALTGELFF; cdr3_nt: TGTGCCAGCAGCCCCGTCGCGCTGACCGGGGAGCTGTTTTTT
j_call: TRBJ1-2; v_call: TRBV29-1; d_call: .; clone_size: .; cdr3_aa: CSVGGENYGYTF; cdr3_nt: TGCAGCGTGGGGGGGGAAAACTATGGCTACACCTTC
j_call: TRBJ1-4; v_call: TRBV19; d_call: .; clone_size: .; cdr3_aa: CARDTPASDEKLFF; cdr3_nt: TGTGCCAGAGATACACCCGCCTCCGATGAAAAACTGTTTTTT
j_call: TRBJ1-3; v_call: TRBV28; d_call: .; clone_size: .; cdr3_aa: CASSLVNSGNTIYF; cdr3_nt: TGTGCCAGCAGTTTAGTAAACTCTGGAAACACCATATATTTT